This section outlines one T cell receptor beta chain sequence together with its context. Participants' reported clinical history set cohort assignment. V lost 6 bases to trimming and J lost 5 bases, with 20 bases between them. The CDR3 consists of 15 residues. The germline V gene encodes CDR1 MNHEY and CDR2 SVGAGI. Generated by immunoSEQ multiplex PCR, the TCRdb table keeps only in-frame clones and is missing some. The table records fewer than 200,000 clones, about four fifths of them present only once. The sample originates from a study of blood T cell repertoires in COVID-19. Study summary: Acute-phase and convalescent COVID-19 samples originated in the United States, Italy and Spain.

The material sequenced was PBMCs or T cells enriched from blood (not recorded which). The chain carries TRBV6-5 and TRBJ2-7; TRBD1 might be the D (5 bases). The clonotype originates from a man between 50 and 59 years old who had recovered from COVID-19. The CDR3 protein is CASRYTYRSWDEQYF. The CDR3 DNA sequence: TGTGCCAGCAGATACACCTACAGGAGTTGGGACGAGCAGTACTTC.